This TCR beta chain was recovered during a study of blood T cell repertoires in COVID-19. Turning to the study itself: Sources were T cells, B-cell-depleted T cells, or PBMCs; the material itself was cDNA or gDNA.

Participants spanned ages about 18 to 90 years and resided in 20 to 25 US areas. Cohorts were determined from participant-reported clinical history. Profiling relied on immunoSEQ multiplex PCR, and the TCRdb table lists in-frame clones only, not all of them. The profile covers some 410,000 clones, with roughly 90% appearing a single time and about 0.89% taken by the ten largest. Germline V gene data show CDR1 as SGDLS and CDR2 as YYNGEE. Trimming removed 1 base from V and 1 base from J; junction bases left unmatched: 7. There are 17 residues in the CDR3. The chain carries TRBV9 and TRBJ2-2; 7 nucleotides align to TRBD1. This TCR came from a woman younger than 45 with acute COVID-19. The sequenced sample was PBMCs or T cells enriched from blood (not recorded which). The CDR3 sequence is CASSVTLQGMNTGELFF. The CDR3 DNA sequence: TGTGCCAGCAGCGTAACCTTACAGGGGATGAACACCGGGGAGCTGTTTTTT.